The 23 T cell receptor beta chains below come from one sample, sequenced in a study of cytomegalovirus exposure and HLA in healthy donors. The PCR had 60 Vbeta and 13 Jbeta primers. TCRdb's table, derived via immunoSEQ multiplex PCR, lists solely in-frame clones and lacks some. Altogether under 200,000 clones are present, about 75% being singletons, with the ten largest covering about 4.9%. Sequencing input: PBMCs. These receptors came from a male donor in good health and CMV-seronegative.

The V call is TRBV29-1, the J call TRBJ2-7; TRBD1 agrees at 8 bases. This CDR3 has 14 residues. Looked up from germline, CDR1 is SQVTM and CDR2 is ANQGSEA. The V and J ends lost 4 bases and 2 bases, in that order; junction bases with no gene match: 7. The CDR3 spells CSVGAPGGTYEQYF. The CDR3 coding sequence is TGCAGCGTTGGAGCGCCAGGGGGCACCTACGAGCAGTACTTC.

This clone has just a few counts. J is TRBJ1-5 and V is TRBV7-9; tentative D call: TRBD1 (5 bases). Between the trimmed V and J ends, which lost 0 bases and 6 bases, there was a span of 18 bases. The CDR3 has 17 residues. The germline CDR1 and CDR2 sequences are SEHNR and FQNEAQ (reference sequence). The CDR3 is CASSLARAGNWGQPQHF. The DNA of the CDR3 is TGTGCCAGCAGCTTAGCCCGAGCAGGGAATTGGGGTCAGCCCCAGCATTTT.

The chain is built from TRBV7-2 and TRBJ2-3; D is possibly TRBD2 (5 bases). The CDR3 is made up of 12 amino acids. The germline V gene has CDR1 SGHTA and CDR2 FQGNSA. The ends were cut back, 5 bases at V and 10 bases at J, with 13 bases in the middle. DNA for the CDR3: TGTGCCAGCAGCCGGGCCACTAGATCGCAGTATTTT. It encodes CASSRATRSQYF.

The chain couples TRBV9 to TRBJ1-1; D not resolved. The CDR3 runs 13 residues. Trimming took 0 bases from V and 1 from J, leaving 4 bases between them. Looked up from germline, CDR1 is SGDLS and CDR2 is YYNGEE. The CDR3 DNA reads as TGTGCCAGCAGCGTAGCACAGAACACTGAAGCTTTCTTT. Protein product: CASSVAQNTEAFF.

This chain uses TRBV5-1 with TRBJ2-5, with no clear D. This CDR3 comprises 14 residues. V lost 0 bases and J 1 base, leaving 7 bases between the germline ends. The germline V gene encodes CDR1 SGHRS and CDR2 YFSETQ. The CDR3 here is CASSLESSQETQYF. The DNA of the CDR3 is TGCGCCAGCAGCTTGGAATCCAGCCAAGAGACCCAGTACTTC.

The chain has TRBV25-1 and TRBJ1-3; TRBD1 aligns across 8 bases. This CDR3 spans 13 amino acids. The trim removed 4 bases at V and 8 bases at J, leaving 4 bases unmatched. Germline V gives CDR1 MGHDK, CDR2 SYGVNS. CDR3 region: CASSGQGQDTIYF. CDR3 nucleotides: TGTGCCAGCAGTGGACAGGGGCAGGACACCATATATTTT.

There are a few counts of this clone. The chain couples TRBV5-1 to TRBJ1-2; TRBD1 agrees at 7 bases. Germline CDR1 reads SGHRS; CDR2 reads YFSETQ. Trimming cost V 5 bases and J 5 bases; bases outside gene matches: 12. This CDR3 contains 15 residues. In DNA form, the CDR3 reads TGCGCCAGCAGTCGGGCAACCGGGACAGTATATGGCTACACCTTC. Protein: CASSRATGTVYGYTF. The variable domain in full, with the rest retrieved from reference TRBV5-1 and TRBJ1-2, is KAGVTQTPRYLIKTRGQQVTLSCSPISGHRSVSWYQQTPGQGLQFLFEYFSETQRNKGNFPGRFSGRQFSNSRSEMNVSTLELGDSALYLCASSRATGTVYGYTFGSGTRLTVV.

The V and J genes are TRBV6-1 and TRBJ1-4, with 8 positions matching TRBD1. CDR3 length: 14 residues. The J segment lost 7 bases and the V segment lost 7 bases, leaving 8 bases of the junction unmatched. CDR1 and CDR2 from the germline V gene are MNHNS and SASEGT. This CDR3 is CASKGQGNTEKLFF. CDR3 DNA sequence: TGTGCCAGCAAAGGACAGGGCAATACTGAAAAACTGTTTTTT.

This clone was seen more than once but under ten times. The genes are TRBV19 and TRBJ2-7; 14 bases map to TRBD2. Germline V gene data show CDR1 as LNHDA and CDR2 as SQIVND (reference sequence). The CDR3 extends over 13 amino acids. The J segment lost 6 bases and the V segment lost 5 bases, leaving 0 bases of the junction unmatched. CDR3 residues: CASSGLAGGEQYF. As DNA, the CDR3 is TGTGCCAGTAGTGGACTAGCGGGAGGCGAGCAGTACTTC.

This clone was seen just once. The chain is built from TRBV7-9 and TRBJ2-7, with TRBD1 identical over 9 bases. With 6 bases clipped from V and 4 bases from J, the junction kept 4 bases outside the gene matches. The CDR3 consists of 13 residues. Germline V lookup: CDR1 SEHNR, CDR2 FQNEAQ (reference sequence). The CDR3 spells CASRDRGGYEQYF. DNA of the CDR3: TGTGCCAGCAGAGACAGGGGGGGATACGAGCAGTACTTC.

V usage is TRBV19 and J usage is TRBJ2-5, with 10 positions matching TRBD1. With 7 bases clipped from V and 0 bases from J, the junction kept 8 bases outside the gene matches. Germline V gene data show CDR1 as LNHDA and CDR2 as SQIVND (reference sequence). This CDR3 comprises 16 residues. The CDR3 here is CASTPGTGAYQETQYF. The CDR3 region has the DNA TGTGCCAGTACTCCGGGGACAGGGGCGTACCAAGAGACCCAGTACTTC. Complete variable domain (other parts from reference TRBV19 and TRBJ2-5): DGGITQSPKYLFRKEGQNVTLSCEQNLNHDAMYWYRQDPGQGLRLIYYSQIVNDFQKGDIAEGYSVSREKKESFPLTVTSAQKNPTAFYLCASTPGTGAYQETQYFGPGTRLLVL.

This clone has a handful of counts. V and J are TRBV15 and TRBJ2-3; 12 bases are shared with TRBD2. The CDR3 runs to 15 residues. Germline lookup yields CDR1 LNHNV and CDR2 YYDKDF (reference sequence). J was trimmed by 4 bases and V by 1 base; bases with no gene match: 0. DNA of the CDR3: TGTGCCACCAGCAGAGCTAGCGGGGGGGCAGATACGCAGTATTTT. Translation: CATSRASGGADTQYF.

The chain combines TRBV27 with TRBJ1-2; perhaps TRBD1 as D (6 bases). V gave up 1 base and J gave up 4 bases, with 16 bases separating them. CDR1 is MNHEY and CDR2 is SMNVEV in the germline V gene (reference sequence). CDR3 length: 16 amino acids. CDR3 nucleotide sequence: TGTGCCAGCAGTTTATACCGACAGGCTCGCCCCTATGGCTACACCTTC. Amino acid sequence: CASSLYRQARPYGYTF.

Points on this clone: The same CDR3 arises from other DNA sequences in this sample as well. This chain uses TRBV11-2 with TRBJ2-3; D is unclear. The CDR3 spans 11 residues. Germline loops: CDR1 SGHAT, CDR2 FQNNGV. Trimming took 5 bases from V and 2 from J, leaving 2 bases between them. The CDR3 sequence is CASSHTDTQYF. The CDR3 DNA reads as TGTGCCAGCAGCCACACAGATACGCAGTATTTT.

The chain has TRBV2 and TRBJ2-7; 11 bases map to TRBD2. The CDR3 is 14 residues long. Germline V gene data show CDR1 as SNHLY and CDR2 as FYNNEI. J gave up 0 bases and V 7 bases, and 2 bases lay outside the gene matches. The CDR3 is CASMGLAASYEQYF. The CDR3 region has the DNA TGTGCCAGCATGGGACTAGCGGCCTCCTACGAGCAGTACTTC.

The chain recombines TRBV15 with TRBJ2-2; 7 nucleotides match TRBD2. The junction had 7 bases not matched to a gene; V was cut back by 9 bases and J by 6 bases. Germline V CDR1 and CDR2: LNHNV, YYDKDF (reference sequence). The CDR3 loop spans 13 amino acids. This chain's CDR3 is CATREIDSGELFF. CDR3 nucleotides: TGTGCCACGCGGGAGATCGACTCCGGGGAGCTGTTTTTT.

The V and J genes are TRBV9 and TRBJ1-1; D call uncertain. CDR1 is SGDLS, CDR2 YYNGEE, per germline. CDR3 length equals 13 residues. Trimming stripped 3 bases from V and 0 bases from J, with 6 bases between. The CDR3 sequence is CASSGEMNTEAFF. CDR3 nucleotide sequence: TGTGCCAGCAGCGGGGAGATGAACACTGAAGCTTTCTTT. Variable domain in full (rest from reference TRBV9 and TRBJ1-1): DSGVTQTPKHLITATGQRVTLRCSPRSGDLSVYWYQQSLDQGLQFLIQYYNGEERAKGNILERFSAQQFPDLHSELNLSSLELGDSALYFCASSGEMNTEAFFGQGTRLTVV.

This clone was detected only a few times. CDR3 residues: CASSQDRWTQYF. The CDR3 DNA follows: TGCGCCAGCAGCCAAGATCGGTGGACCCAGTACTTC. This chain uses TRBV4-1 with TRBJ2-5; D remains ambiguous. Germline V lookup: CDR1 MGHRA, CDR2 YSYEKL. This CDR3 contains 12 residues. Trimming removed 0 bases from V and 7 bases from J, with 6 bases in between.

CDR3 amino acids: CASSYSGQGSGYTF. The CDR3 nucleotides read TGTGCCAGCAGTTACTCCGGACAGGGAAGTGGCTACACCTTC. The rearrangement joins TRBV6-5 to TRBJ1-2; the match to TRBD1 covers 8 bases. CDR3 length: 14 amino acids. Germline V gene lookup returns CDR1 MNHEY and CDR2 SVGAGI. V shed 0 bases, J shed 7 bases, and the junction held 4 bases outside the gene matches.

The genes are TRBV5-1 and TRBJ2-2; 9 bases map to TRBD1. The CDR3 length is 19 residues. The V gene's germline CDR1 is SGHRS and CDR2 YFSETQ. Unmatched junction bases numbered 11, after V lost 1 base and J lost 1 base. The CDR3 spells CASSLYGQGTLMNTGELFF. CDR3 nucleotide sequence: TGCGCCAGCAGCTTGTACGGACAGGGGACCCTAATGAACACCGGGGAGCTGTTTTTT. The entire variable domain, with the rest obtained from reference TRBV5-1 and TRBJ2-2, is as follows: KAGVTQTPRYLIKTRGQQVTLSCSPISGHRSVSWYQQTPGQGLQFLFEYFSETQRNKGNFPGRFSGRQFSNSRSEMNVSTLELGDSALYLCASSLYGQGTLMNTGELFFGEGSRLTVL.

Remarks on this clone: This sample includes further DNA sequences coding for the same CDR3. The chain joins TRBV4-2 to TRBJ2-5; 8 bases are shared with TRBD2. CDR1 and CDR2 (germline): LGHNA, YNFKEQ. This CDR3 contains 20 residues. V was clipped by 0 bases and J by 4 bases; unmatched bases: 19. The chain's CDR3 is CASSQEAPPSGQKTAETQYF. CDR3 DNA sequence: TGTGCCAGCAGCCAAGAAGCTCCGCCTAGCGGGCAAAAGACGGCAGAGACCCAGTACTTC.

The rearrangement links TRBV21-1 to TRBJ1-4. TRBV21-1 represents a pseudogene. This CDR3 has 19 residues. Here the CDR3 reads CASSKSPREAVATNEKLFF. In nucleotides, the CDR3 is TGTGCCAGCAGCAAAAGTCCGCGGGAGGCCGTTGCAACTAATGAAAAACTGTTTTTT.

In DNA, the CDR3 is TGTGCCAGCAGCTTGTCGGCGGGACAGTGGAATGAGCAGTTCTTC. Encoded protein: CASSLSAGQWNEQFF. V is TRBV5-4 and J is TRBJ2-1, with D perhaps matching TRBD1 (7 bases). Germline V CDR1 and CDR2: SGHNT, YYREEE (reference sequence). V was cut by 1 base and J by 7 bases, with 15 bases left in between. CDR3 length: 15 residues.